The source of this T cell receptor beta chain is a study of shared clonotypes between healthy human individuals. Running of the assay took place at deep level. About 200 ng DNA, about 28,000 T cell genomes, went into each sorted-subset replicate PCR. The assay was immunoSEQ multiplex PCR, and TCRdb's table has in-frame clones only and misses some. The sample has over 750,000 clones, just over 95% seen once; the top ten hold under 0.25%. Whole-study results and caveats: Non-shared clonotypes displayed generation probabilities falling below those of clonotypes present in all four donors. Clonotype sharing across a few donors was observed for 5% to 6.5% of naive CD4 clonotypes.

As regards this clone: No antigen is known for it.

The V and J ends lost 5 bases and 1 base, in that order; junction bases with no gene match: 5. Germline V gene data show CDR1 as MNHEY and CDR2 as SMNVEV (reference sequence). The CDR3 loop spans 15 amino acids. Naive-designated CD8 cells lacked CD45RO, were positively enriched for CCR7, and omitted terminally differentiated effector memory CD45RA+ cells. The V gene is TRBV27, the J gene TRBJ1-5; TRBD1 matches 7 bases. The sequence derives from a young man in good health. Sequenced sample: naive CD8+ T cells sorted from blood. The CDR3 DNA is TGTGCCAGCAGTGCGACAGGGAGCAGCAATCAGCCCCAGCATTTT. The encoded protein is CASSATGSSNQPQHF.